Included here is one T cell receptor beta chain sequence, with context. As yet, its antigen is unknown. The record originates from a study of T cell responses to AZD1222 COVID-19 vaccine. Study conclusions and caveats: As reported, nearly half of all spike-specific TCRs target variant regions that are unmutated. No day 14 peak samples; only post-peak repertoires were characterized. Donors skewed white British and female; clonal diversity was possibly underestimated.

TCRdb's table, derived via immunoSEQ multiplex PCR, lists solely in-frame clones and lacks some. Of 120,000 or so clones detected, around 91% appear once; the ten largest clones hold approximately 4.5%. V lost 4 bases and J 4 bases, leaving 10 bases between the germline ends. Germline CDR1 SGHNT, CDR2 YENEEA. The CDR3 extends over 13 amino acids. This TCR was sampled from an adult in good health. The chain links TRBV11-3 to TRBJ1-1; D gene uncertain. The source material was peripheral blood, sampled on day 0 of MenACWY control vaccination. The CDR3, as DNA: TGTGCCAGCAGCTCCGAACCATTCACTGAAGCTTTCTTT. Amino acid sequence: CASSSEPFTEAFF. Full variable domain (missing parts from reference TRBV11-3 and TRBJ1-1): EAGVVQSPRYKIIEKKQPVAFWCNPISGHNTLYWYLQNLGQGPELLIRYENEEAVDDSQLPKDRFSAERLKGVDSTLKIQPAELGDSAVYLCASSSEPFTEAFFGQGTRLTVV.